The clone carrying this T cell receptor beta chain was seen only a few times. Its antigen is not identified. The source of the sample is a study of cytomegalovirus exposure and HLA in healthy donors. The PCR used 60 Vbeta and 13 Jbeta primers. Sequencing used immunoSEQ multiplex PCR; TCRdb keeps in-frame clones, though not all of them. The sample comprises 90,000 to 150,000 clones, around 80% of which are singletons, and approximately 0.22% rests with the top ten. The study, taken as a whole, reports: An apparent linkage of common viral pathogens to several of the most significant clusters emerged in a later analysis.

The V and J ends lost 5 bases and 0 bases respectively, with 10 bases between them. Germline V gives CDR1 SEHNR, CDR2 FQNEAQ (reference sequence). CDR3 size: 14 residues. This chain connects TRBV7-9 to TRBJ2-5; D is possibly TRBD2 (5 bases). Input material: PBMCs. This sequence originates from a man aged 50-60 years in good health and CMV-seronegative. Written as DNA, the CDR3 is TGTGCCAGCAGCATCGGGGAGTACCAAGAGACCCAGTACTTC. Protein sequence: CASSIGEYQETQYF.